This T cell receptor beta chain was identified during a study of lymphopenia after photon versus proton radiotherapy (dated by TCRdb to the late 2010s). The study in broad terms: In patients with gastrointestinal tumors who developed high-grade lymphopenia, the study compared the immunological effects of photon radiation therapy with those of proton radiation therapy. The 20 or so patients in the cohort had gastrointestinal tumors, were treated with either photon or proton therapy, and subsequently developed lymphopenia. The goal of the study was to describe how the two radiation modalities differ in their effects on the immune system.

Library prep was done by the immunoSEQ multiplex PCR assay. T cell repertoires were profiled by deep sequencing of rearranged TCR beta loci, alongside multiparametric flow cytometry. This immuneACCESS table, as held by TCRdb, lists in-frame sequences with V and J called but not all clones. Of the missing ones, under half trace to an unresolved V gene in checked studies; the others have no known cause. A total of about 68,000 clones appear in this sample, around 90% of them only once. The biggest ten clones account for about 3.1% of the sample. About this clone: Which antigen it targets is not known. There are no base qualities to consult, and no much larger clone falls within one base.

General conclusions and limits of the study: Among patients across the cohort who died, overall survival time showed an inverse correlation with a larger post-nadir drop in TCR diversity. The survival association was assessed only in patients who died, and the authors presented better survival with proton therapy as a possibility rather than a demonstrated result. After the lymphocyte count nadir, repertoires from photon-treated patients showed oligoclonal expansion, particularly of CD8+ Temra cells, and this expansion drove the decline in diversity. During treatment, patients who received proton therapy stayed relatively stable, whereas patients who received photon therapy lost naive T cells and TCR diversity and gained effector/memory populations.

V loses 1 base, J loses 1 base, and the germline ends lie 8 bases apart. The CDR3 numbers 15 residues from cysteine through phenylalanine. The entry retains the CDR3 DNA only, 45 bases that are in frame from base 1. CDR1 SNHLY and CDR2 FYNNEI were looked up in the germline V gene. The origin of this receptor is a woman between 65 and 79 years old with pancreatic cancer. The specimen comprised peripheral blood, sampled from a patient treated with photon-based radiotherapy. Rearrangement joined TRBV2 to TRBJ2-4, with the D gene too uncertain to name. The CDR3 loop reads CASSEEGRAKNIQYF. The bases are TGTGCCAGCAGTGAAGAAGGCAGGGCCAAAAACATTCAGTACTTC. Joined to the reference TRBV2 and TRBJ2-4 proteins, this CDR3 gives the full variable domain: EPEVTQTPSHQVTQMGQEVILRCVPISNHLYFYWYRQILGQKVEFLVSFYNNEISEKSEIFDDQFSVERPDGSNFTLKIRSTKLEDSAMYFCASSEEGRAKNIQYFGAGTRLSVL.